The subject of this entry is one TCR beta chain. No antigen is known for it. The record originates from a study of Ad26.COV2.S vaccination and SARS-CoV-2 variants. Study observations and caveats: The analyses of TCR breadth and depth may have understated the size of total T cell responses. Greater spike-specific TCR breadth was seen in vaccine recipients than in placebo recipients. Post-vaccination spike-specific CD8+ and CD4+ T cell responses reportedly had substantial breadth.

Sequencing used immunoSEQ multiplex PCR; TCRdb keeps in-frame clones, though not all of them. The sample consists of a few hundred thousand clones, around 90% of them appearing once. Stated treatment: around 19 received Ad26.COV2.S at low or high dose, single or two shots; 5 received placebo; per-sample allocation not given. Each sample was drawn 63 days after the first injection (of vaccine or placebo). Germline assignment: CDR1 SEHNR and CDR2 FQNEAQ (reference sequence). V gave up 1 base and J gave up 4 bases, with 15 bases separating them. This CDR3 is 16 amino acids long. The clonotype was recovered from a person aged 18-60 years who received the Ad26.COV2.S COVID-19 vaccine or a placebo. The material sequenced was peripheral blood, taken in a trial of Ad26.COV2.S vaccine versus placebo. The chain recombines TRBV7-9 with TRBJ2-3; D is unresolved. Written as DNA, the CDR3 is TGTGCCAGCAGCTTAGTGGAGAGCTCAAGGGCAGATACGCAGTATTTT. Amino acid sequence: CASSLVESSRADTQYF. The entire variable domain, with the rest obtained from reference TRBV7-9 and TRBJ2-3, is as follows: DTGVSQNPRHKITKRGQNVTFRCDPISEHNRLYWYRQTLGQGPEFLTYFQNEAQLEKSRLLSDRFSAERPKGSFSTLEIQRTEQGDSAMYLCASSLVESSRADTQYFGPGTRLTVL.